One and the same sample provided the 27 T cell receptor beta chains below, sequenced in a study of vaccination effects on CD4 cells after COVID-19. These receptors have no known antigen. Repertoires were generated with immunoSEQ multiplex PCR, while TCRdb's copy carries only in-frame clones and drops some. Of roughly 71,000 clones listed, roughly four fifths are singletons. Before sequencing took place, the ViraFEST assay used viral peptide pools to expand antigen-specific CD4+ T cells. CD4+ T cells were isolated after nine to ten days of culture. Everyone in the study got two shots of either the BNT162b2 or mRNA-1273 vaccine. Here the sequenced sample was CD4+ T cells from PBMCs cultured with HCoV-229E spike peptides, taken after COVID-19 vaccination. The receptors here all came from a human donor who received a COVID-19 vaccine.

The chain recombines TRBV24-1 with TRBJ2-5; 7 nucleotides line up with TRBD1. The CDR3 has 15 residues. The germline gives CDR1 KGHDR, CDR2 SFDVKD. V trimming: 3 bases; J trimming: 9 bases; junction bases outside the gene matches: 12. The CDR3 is CATSDLQTAQGAQYF. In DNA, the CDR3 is TGTGCCACCAGTGATCTCCAGACAGCCCAGGGGGCCCAGTACTTC.

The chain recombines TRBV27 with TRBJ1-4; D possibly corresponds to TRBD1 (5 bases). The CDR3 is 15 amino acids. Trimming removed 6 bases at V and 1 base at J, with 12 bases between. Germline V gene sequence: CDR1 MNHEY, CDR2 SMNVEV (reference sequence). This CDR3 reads CASSPFGGTNEKLFF. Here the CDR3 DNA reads TGTGCCAGCAGCCCGTTCGGGGGAACTAATGAAAAACTGTTTTTT. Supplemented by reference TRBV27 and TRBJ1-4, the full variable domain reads EAQVTQNPRYLITVTGKKLTVTCSQNMNHEYMSWYRQDPGLGLRQIYYSMNVEVTDKGDVPEGYKVSRKEKRNFPLILESPSPNQTSLYFCASSPFGGTNEKLFFGSGTQLSVL.

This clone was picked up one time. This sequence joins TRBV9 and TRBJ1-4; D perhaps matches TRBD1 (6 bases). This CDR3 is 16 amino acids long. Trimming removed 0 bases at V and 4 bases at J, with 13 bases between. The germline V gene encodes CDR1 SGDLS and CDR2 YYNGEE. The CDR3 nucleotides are TGTGCCAGCAGCGTAGGTTCAGGGACAAATAATGAAAAACTGTTTTTT. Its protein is CASSVGSGTNNEKLFF.

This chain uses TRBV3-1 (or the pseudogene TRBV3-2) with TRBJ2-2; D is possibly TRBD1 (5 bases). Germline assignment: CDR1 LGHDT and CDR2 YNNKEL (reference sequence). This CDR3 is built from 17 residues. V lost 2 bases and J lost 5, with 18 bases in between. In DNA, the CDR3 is TGTGCCAGCAGCCAATCCTACCGACAGTTAGAGACCGGGGAGCTGTTTTTT. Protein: CASSQSYRQLETGELFF.

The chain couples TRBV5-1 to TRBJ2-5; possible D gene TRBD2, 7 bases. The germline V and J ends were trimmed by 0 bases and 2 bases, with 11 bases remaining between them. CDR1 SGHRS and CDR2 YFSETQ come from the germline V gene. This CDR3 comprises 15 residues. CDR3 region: CASSLGAGAQETQYF. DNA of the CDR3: TGCGCCAGCAGCTTGGGTGCGGGGGCACAAGAGACCCAGTACTTC.

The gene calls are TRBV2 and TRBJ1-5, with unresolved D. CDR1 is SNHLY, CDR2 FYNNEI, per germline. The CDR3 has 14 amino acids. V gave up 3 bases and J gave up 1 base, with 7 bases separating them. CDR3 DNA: TGTGCCAGCAGTGAGGCGGCCAGCAATCAGCCCCAGCATTTT. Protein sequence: CASSEAASNQPQHF.

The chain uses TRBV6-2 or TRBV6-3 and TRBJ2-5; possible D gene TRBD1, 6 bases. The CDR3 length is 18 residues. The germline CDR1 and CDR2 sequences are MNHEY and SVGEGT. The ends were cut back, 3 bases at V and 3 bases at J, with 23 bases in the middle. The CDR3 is CASSYEPHQWTDKETQYF. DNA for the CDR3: TGTGCCAGCAGTTATGAGCCCCACCAATGGACAGACAAAGAGACCCAGTACTTC.

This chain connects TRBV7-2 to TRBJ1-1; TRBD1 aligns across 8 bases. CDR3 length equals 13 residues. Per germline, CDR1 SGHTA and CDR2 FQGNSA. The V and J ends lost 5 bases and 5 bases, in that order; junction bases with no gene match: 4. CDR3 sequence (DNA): TGTGCCAGCAGCACACAGGGGGGTACTGAAGCTTTCTTT. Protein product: CASSTQGGTEAFF.

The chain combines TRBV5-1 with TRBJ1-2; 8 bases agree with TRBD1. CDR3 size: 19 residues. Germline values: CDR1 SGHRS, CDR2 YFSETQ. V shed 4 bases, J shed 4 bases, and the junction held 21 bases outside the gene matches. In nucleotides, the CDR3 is TGCGCCAGCAGCCCAAACCCCGGGACAGGAGACCATACAGGCTATGGCTACACCTTC. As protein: CASSPNPGTGDHTGYGYTF.

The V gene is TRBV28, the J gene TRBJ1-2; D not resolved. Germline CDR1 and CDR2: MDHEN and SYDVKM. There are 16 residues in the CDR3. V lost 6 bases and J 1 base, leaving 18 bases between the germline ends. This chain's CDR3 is CASSPYPLESNYGYTF. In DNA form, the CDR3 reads TGTGCCAGCAGCCCTTATCCCCTCGAGAGTAACTATGGCTACACCTTC.

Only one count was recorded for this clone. The CDR3 DNA follows: TGTGCCAGCAGCATTGACAGGAACACTGAAGCTTTCTTT. Residues: CASSIDRNTEAFF. The genes are TRBV11-2 and TRBJ1-1, with a possible D match to TRBD1 (5 bases). V lost 5 bases and J lost 1, with 8 bases in between. The CDR3 spans 13 residues. Per germline, CDR1 SGHAT and CDR2 FQNNGV.

The CDR3 nucleotides are TGTGCCAGCAGCAAAGAGAGTTTAACAGCGATTGAGGGGAGCACAGATACGCAGTATTTT. It is translated as CASSKESLTAIEGSTDTQYF. The J gene is TRBJ2-3, the V gene TRBV21-1. TRBV21-1 is designated a pseudogene. The CDR3 extends over 20 amino acids.

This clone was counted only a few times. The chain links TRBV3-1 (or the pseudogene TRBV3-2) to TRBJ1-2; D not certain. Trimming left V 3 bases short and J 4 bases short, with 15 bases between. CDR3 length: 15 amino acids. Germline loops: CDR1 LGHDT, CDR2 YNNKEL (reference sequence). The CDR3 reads CASSQASVVGYGYTF. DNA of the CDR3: TGTGCCAGCAGCCAGGCCTCTGTGGTTGGCTATGGCTACACCTTC.

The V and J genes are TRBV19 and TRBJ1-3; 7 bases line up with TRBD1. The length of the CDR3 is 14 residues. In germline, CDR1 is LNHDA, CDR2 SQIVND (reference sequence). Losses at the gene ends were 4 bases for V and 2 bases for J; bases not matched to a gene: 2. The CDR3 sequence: CASSTGGTGNTIYF. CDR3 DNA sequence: TGTGCCAGTAGTACAGGGGGAACTGGAAACACCATATATTTT.

The CDR3 nucleotides are TGTGCCAGCAGCGTAGATTTTGCGTCCCCAGGAGCTAACTATGGCTACACCTTC. Amino acid sequence: CASSVDFASPGANYGYTF. The chain is built from TRBV9 and TRBJ1-2; D uncertain. The V gene's germline CDR1 is SGDLS and CDR2 YYNGEE. The CDR3 contains 18 residues. V shed 0 bases and J shed 0 bases, with 18 bases lying between them.

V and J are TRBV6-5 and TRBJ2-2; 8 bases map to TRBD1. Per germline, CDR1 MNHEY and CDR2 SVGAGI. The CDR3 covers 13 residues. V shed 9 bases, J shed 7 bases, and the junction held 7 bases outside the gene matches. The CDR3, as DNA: TGTGCCAGTAATCAGGGGGCGGTCGGGGAGCTGTTTTTT. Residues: CASNQGAVGELFF.

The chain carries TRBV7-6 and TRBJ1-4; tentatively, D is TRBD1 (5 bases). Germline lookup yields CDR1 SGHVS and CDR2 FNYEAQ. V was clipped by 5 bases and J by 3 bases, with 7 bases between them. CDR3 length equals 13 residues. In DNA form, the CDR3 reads TGTGCCAGCAGCCTGGGGCCTAATGAAAAACTGTTTTTT. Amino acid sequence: CASSLGPNEKLFF.

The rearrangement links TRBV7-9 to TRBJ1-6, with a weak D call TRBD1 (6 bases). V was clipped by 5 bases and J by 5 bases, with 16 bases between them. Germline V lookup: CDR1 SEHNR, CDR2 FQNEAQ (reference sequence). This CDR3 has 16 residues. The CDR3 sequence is CASSPFGGADNSPLHF. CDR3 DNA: TGTGCCAGCAGCCCATTTGGGGGGGCGGATAATTCACCCCTCCACTTT.

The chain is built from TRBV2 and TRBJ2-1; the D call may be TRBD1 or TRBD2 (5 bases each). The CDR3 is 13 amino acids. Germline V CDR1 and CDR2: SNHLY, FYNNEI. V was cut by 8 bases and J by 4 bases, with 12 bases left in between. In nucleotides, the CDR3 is TGTGCCAGCGGGGCCTTAGCGTACAATGAGCAGTTCTTC. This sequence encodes CASGALAYNEQFF.

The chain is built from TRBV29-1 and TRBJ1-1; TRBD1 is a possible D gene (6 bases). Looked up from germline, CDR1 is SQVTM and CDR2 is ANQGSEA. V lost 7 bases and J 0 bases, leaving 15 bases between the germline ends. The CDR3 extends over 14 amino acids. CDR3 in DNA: TGCAGCGCCCCGGGGGGCGGTATGAACACTGAAGCTTTCTTT. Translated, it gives CSAPGGGMNTEAFF.

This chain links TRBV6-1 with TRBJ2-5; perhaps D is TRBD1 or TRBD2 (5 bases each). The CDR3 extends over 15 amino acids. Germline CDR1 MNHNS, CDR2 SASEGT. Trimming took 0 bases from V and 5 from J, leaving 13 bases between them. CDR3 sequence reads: CASSEAEGDGETQYF. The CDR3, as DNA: TGTGCCAGCAGTGAAGCGGAAGGGGACGGGGAGACCCAGTACTTC.

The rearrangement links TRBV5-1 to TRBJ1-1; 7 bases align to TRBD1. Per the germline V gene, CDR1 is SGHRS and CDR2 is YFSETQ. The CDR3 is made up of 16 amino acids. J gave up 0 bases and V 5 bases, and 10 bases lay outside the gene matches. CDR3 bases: TGCGCCAGCAGTTTCGACGCGGGACAGATGAACACTGAAGCTTTCTTT. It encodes CASSFDAGQMNTEAFF.

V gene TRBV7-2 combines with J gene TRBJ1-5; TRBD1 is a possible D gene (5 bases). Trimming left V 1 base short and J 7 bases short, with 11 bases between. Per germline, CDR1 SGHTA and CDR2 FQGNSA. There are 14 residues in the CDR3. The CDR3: CASSLDGGGQPQHF. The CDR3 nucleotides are TGTGCCAGCAGCTTAGATGGGGGAGGGCAGCCCCAGCATTTT. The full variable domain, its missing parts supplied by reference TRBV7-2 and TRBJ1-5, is GAGVSQSPSNKVTEKGKDVELRCDPISGHTALYWYRQSLGQGLEFLIYFQGNSAPDKSGLPSDRFSAERTGGSVSTLTIQRTQQEDSAVYLCASSLDGGGQPQHFGDGTRLSIL.

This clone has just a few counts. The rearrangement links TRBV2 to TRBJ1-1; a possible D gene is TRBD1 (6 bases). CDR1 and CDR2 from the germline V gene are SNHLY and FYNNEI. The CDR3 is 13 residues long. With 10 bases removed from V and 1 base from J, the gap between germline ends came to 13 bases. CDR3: CATTQGQNTEAFF. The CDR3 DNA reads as TGTGCCACGACACAGGGACAGAACACTGAAGCTTTCTTT.

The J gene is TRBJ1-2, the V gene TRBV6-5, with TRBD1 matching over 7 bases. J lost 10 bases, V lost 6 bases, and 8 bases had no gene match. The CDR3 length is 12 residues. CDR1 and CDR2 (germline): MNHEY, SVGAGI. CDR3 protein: CASSRSGQFYTF. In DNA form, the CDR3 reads TGTGCCAGCAGCCGATCGGGACAGTTCTACACCTTC.

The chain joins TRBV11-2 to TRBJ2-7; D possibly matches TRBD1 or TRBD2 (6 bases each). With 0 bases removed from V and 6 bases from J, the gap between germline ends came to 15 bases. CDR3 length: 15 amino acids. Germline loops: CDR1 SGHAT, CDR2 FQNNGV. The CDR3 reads CASSLDRVGGGEQYV. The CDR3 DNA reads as TGTGCCAGCAGCTTAGATCGCGTGGGGGGCGGCGAGCAGTACGTC.

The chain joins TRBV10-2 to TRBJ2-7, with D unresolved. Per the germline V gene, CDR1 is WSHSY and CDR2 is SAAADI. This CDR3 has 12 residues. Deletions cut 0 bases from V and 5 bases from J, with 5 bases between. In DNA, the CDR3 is TGCGCCAGCAGTGAGTCGTATAACGAGCAGTACGTC. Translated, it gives CASSESYNEQYV.